The rows below give T cell receptor beta chains drawn from one sample of a study of CD8 T cells in ankylosing spondylitis. From the 5' RACE reads, TCRdb called clonotypes with MiXCR, one entry per CDR3 protein. Altogether approximately 38,000 distinct CDR3 sequences are present, 2.7% being singletons, with the ten largest covering under 6%. The sequenced sample was blood, either unsorted or a sorted T cell fraction (not recorded which). Receptors originate from a male donor with ankylosing spondylitis or in good health (not recorded which). Each CDR3 is given with its conserved first and last residue. The order of the fields is V gene, J gene, D gene, clone size, CDR3 protein, CDR3 DNA. A D gene is named only where the DNA matches it firmly. Only part of the rows carry a size: once, few, many, or a class if the clone is expanded.

v_call: TRBV9
j_call: TRBJ2-1
d_call: -
clone_size: many
cdr3_aa: CASSLIYGTLGHEQFF
cdr3_nt: TGTGCCAGCAGCCTAATTTACGGGACCCTAGGCCATGAGCAGTTCTTC

v_call: TRBV9
j_call: TRBJ2-3
d_call: -
clone_size: many
cdr3_aa: CASSVEGHADTQYF
cdr3_nt: TGTGCCAGCAGCGTAGAGGGTCATGCAGATACGCAGTATTTT

v_call: TRBV9
j_call: TRBJ1-2
d_call: TRBD1
clone_size: many
cdr3_aa: CASSGGQAENYGYTF
cdr3_nt: TGTGCCAGCAGCGGGGGACAGGCCGAAAACTATGGCTACACCTTC

v_call: TRBV9
j_call: TRBJ2-2
d_call: -
clone_size: many
cdr3_aa: CASSVAASNTGELFF
cdr3_nt: TGTGCCAGCAGCGTAGCCGCCAGTAACACCGGGGAGCTGTTTTTT

v_call: TRBV9
j_call: TRBJ2-7
d_call: TRBD2
clone_size: many
cdr3_aa: CASSVGLAGEHPREQYF
cdr3_nt: TGTGCCAGCAGCGTGGGCCTAGCGGGAGAACATCCTAGGGAGCAGTACTTC

v_call: TRBV9
j_call: TRBJ2-1
d_call: TRBD2
clone_size: many
cdr3_aa: CASSVAPAGGGEQFF
cdr3_nt: TGTGCCAGCAGCGTAGCTCCAGCGGGAGGTGGAGAGCAGTTCTTC

v_call: TRBV9
j_call: TRBJ2-5
d_call: -
clone_size: many
cdr3_aa: CASSPGGLETQYF
cdr3_nt: TGTGCCAGCAGCCCCGGGGGTTTGGAGACCCAGTACTTC

v_call: TRBV9
j_call: TRBJ2-7
d_call: -
clone_size: many
cdr3_aa: CASSVDSPREQYF
cdr3_nt: TGTGCCAGCAGCGTAGACAGTCCCCGGGAGCAGTACTTC

v_call: TRBV9
j_call: TRBJ2-3
d_call: -
clone_size: many
cdr3_aa: CASSSVRATQYF
cdr3_nt: TGTGCCAGCAGCTCCGTGAGGGCAACGCAGTATTTT

v_call: TRBV9
j_call: TRBJ2-7
d_call: -
clone_size: many
cdr3_aa: CASSVVDSSYEQYF
cdr3_nt: TGTGCCAGCAGCGTAGTAGACAGCTCCTACGAGCAGTACTTC

v_call: TRBV9
j_call: TRBJ1-1
d_call: -
clone_size: many
cdr3_aa: CASSVGGGLDTEAFF
cdr3_nt: TGTGCCAGCAGCGTCGGGGGGGGGTTGGACACTGAAGCTTTCTTT

v_call: TRBV9
j_call: TRBJ2-7
d_call: TRBD1
clone_size: few
cdr3_aa: CASSVAPTGVYEQYF
cdr3_nt: TGTGCCAGCAGCGTAGCCCCGACAGGGGTCTACGAGCAGTACTTC

v_call: TRBV9
j_call: TRBJ2-6
d_call: -
clone_size: many
cdr3_aa: CASSADLFGANVLTF
cdr3_nt: TGTGCCAGCAGCGCGGACCTATTTGGGGCCAACGTCCTGACTTTC

v_call: TRBV9
j_call: TRBJ2-5
d_call: -
clone_size: many
cdr3_aa: CASSVGSLGETQYF
cdr3_nt: TGTGCCAGCAGCGTAGGAAGCTTGGGAGAGACCCAGTACTTC

v_call: TRBV9
j_call: TRBJ2-7
d_call: -
clone_size: many
cdr3_aa: CASSVATSSGGYEQYF
cdr3_nt: TGTGCCAGCAGCGTAGCTACTAGCTCTGGGGGCTACGAGCAGTACTTC

v_call: TRBV9
j_call: TRBJ2-3
d_call: -
clone_size: many
cdr3_aa: CASNSRGTDTDTQYF
cdr3_nt: TGTGCCAGCAACTCCCGGGGGACCGACACAGATACGCAGTATTTT

v_call: TRBV9
j_call: TRBJ2-7
d_call: -
clone_size: many
cdr3_aa: CASSVGRELREQYF
cdr3_nt: TGTGCCAGCAGCGTAGGTCGGGAGCTGAGGGAGCAGTACTTC

v_call: TRBV9
j_call: TRBJ2-5
d_call: -
clone_size: few
cdr3_aa: CASSVEADQETQYF
cdr3_nt: TGTGCCAGCAGCGTAGAGGCGGACCAAGAGACCCAGTACTTC

v_call: TRBV9
j_call: TRBJ2-5
d_call: -
clone_size: many
cdr3_aa: CASSVVEGRGETQYF
cdr3_nt: TGTGCCAGCAGCGTAGTGGAGGGAAGGGGAGAGACCCAGTACTTC

v_call: TRBV9
j_call: TRBJ2-5
d_call: -
clone_size: many
cdr3_aa: CASSDLGQQETQYF
cdr3_nt: TGTGCCAGCAGCGACCTCGGGCAGCAAGAGACCCAGTACTTC

v_call: TRBV9
j_call: TRBJ2-3
d_call: -
clone_size: many
cdr3_aa: CASSPRGRASGTDTQYF
cdr3_nt: TGTGCCAGCAGCCCGAGGGGTAGGGCTAGCGGCACAGATACGCAGTATTTT

v_call: TRBV9
j_call: TRBJ1-1
d_call: -
clone_size: many
cdr3_aa: CASKRDPMNTEAFF
cdr3_nt: TGTGCCAGCAAACGTGACCCAATGAACACTGAAGCTTTCTTT

v_call: TRBV9
j_call: TRBJ2-1
d_call: -
clone_size: many
cdr3_aa: CASSVDGAVNNEQFF
cdr3_nt: TGTGCCAGCAGCGTAGACGGGGCCGTGAACAATGAGCAGTTCTTC

v_call: TRBV9
j_call: TRBJ2-7
d_call: -
clone_size: -
cdr3_aa: CASSPDHGVPYEQYF
cdr3_nt: TGTGCCAGCAGCCCAGATCACGGGGTCCCCTACGAGCAGTACTTC

v_call: TRBV9
j_call: TRBJ2-5
d_call: -
clone_size: many
cdr3_aa: CASSVDAGQETQYF
cdr3_nt: TGTGCCAGCAGCGTAGACGCTGGCCAAGAGACCCAGTACTTC

v_call: TRBV9
j_call: TRBJ1-1
d_call: TRBD1
clone_size: many
cdr3_aa: CASSVGIRTGMNTEAFF
cdr3_nt: TGTGCCAGCAGCGTAGGGATCCGGACAGGGATGAACACTGAAGCTTTCTTT

v_call: TRBV9
j_call: TRBJ2-2
d_call: -
clone_size: many
cdr3_aa: CASSVVPPGGTNTGELFF
cdr3_nt: TGTGCCAGCAGCGTAGTCCCCCCTGGCGGAACTAACACCGGGGAGCTGTTTTTT

v_call: TRBV6-1
j_call: TRBJ2-6
d_call: -
clone_size: many
cdr3_aa: CARNCQGLRGRGANVLTF
cdr3_nt: TGTGCCCGCAATTGTCAGGGACTGAGAGGAAGAGGGGCCAACGTCCTGACTTTC

v_call: TRBV9
j_call: TRBJ2-3
d_call: TRBD2
clone_size: many
cdr3_aa: CASSVSSGRAGTDTQYF
cdr3_nt: TGTGCCAGCAGCGTATCCAGCGGGAGGGCCGGCACAGATACGCAGTATTTT

v_call: TRBV9
j_call: TRBJ2-1
d_call: TRBD2
clone_size: many
cdr3_aa: CASSVSGLDNEQFF
cdr3_nt: TGTGCCAGCAGCGTTTCGGGACTAGACAATGAGCAGTTCTTC

v_call: TRBV9
j_call: TRBJ1-1
d_call: TRBD1
clone_size: many
cdr3_aa: CASSLQGASEAFF
cdr3_nt: TGTGCCAGCAGCCTTCAGGGGGCGTCTGAAGCTTTCTTT

v_call: TRBV9
j_call: TRBJ1-5
d_call: -
clone_size: many
cdr3_aa: CASSVSEGGPQHF
cdr3_nt: TGTGCCAGCAGCGTATCCGAGGGAGGGCCCCAGCATTTT

v_call: TRBV9
j_call: TRBJ2-5
d_call: -
clone_size: many
cdr3_aa: CASSFGGQTQYF
cdr3_nt: TGTGCCAGCAGCTTCGGGGGCCAGACCCAGTACTTC

v_call: TRBV9
j_call: TRBJ2-3
d_call: -
clone_size: many
cdr3_aa: CASSVGHTDTQYF
cdr3_nt: TGTGCCAGCAGCGTAGGGCACACAGATACGCAGTATTTT

v_call: TRBV9
j_call: TRBJ2-1
d_call: -
clone_size: many
cdr3_aa: CASSVVGDSYNEQFF
cdr3_nt: TGTGCCAGCAGCGTAGTAGGGGATTCCTACAATGAGCAGTTCTTC

v_call: TRBV9
j_call: TRBJ2-1
d_call: TRBD2
clone_size: many
cdr3_aa: CASSLTSGEYGEQFF
cdr3_nt: TGTGCCAGCAGCCTTACTAGCGGGGAGTACGGTGAGCAGTTCTTC

v_call: TRBV9
j_call: TRBJ2-5
d_call: TRBD2
clone_size: many
cdr3_aa: CASSEIAGAETQYF
cdr3_nt: TGTGCCAGCAGCGAAATAGCGGGAGCAGAGACCCAGTACTTC

v_call: TRBV9
j_call: TRBJ2-2
d_call: -
clone_size: many
cdr3_aa: CASSGVGELFF
cdr3_nt: TGTGCCAGCAGCGGGGTCGGGGAGCTGTTTTTT

v_call: TRBV9
j_call: TRBJ2-1
d_call: TRBD2
clone_size: many
cdr3_aa: CASSLGGGALYNEQFF
cdr3_nt: TGTGCCAGCAGCCTCGGGGGGGGGGCTCTTTACAATGAGCAGTTCTTC

v_call: TRBV9
j_call: TRBJ1-2
d_call: -
clone_size: many
cdr3_aa: CASSVALTTRYGYTF
cdr3_nt: TGTGCCAGCAGCGTAGCTTTAACAACACGCTATGGCTACACCTTC

v_call: TRBV9
j_call: TRBJ2-7
d_call: -
clone_size: many
cdr3_aa: CASSVAPGLMRYEQYF
cdr3_nt: TGTGCCAGCAGCGTAGCCCCGGGCCTCATGAGATACGAGCAGTACTTC

v_call: TRBV9
j_call: TRBJ2-7
d_call: TRBD2
clone_size: many
cdr3_aa: CASSPRGRELIEQYF
cdr3_nt: TGTGCCAGCAGCCCTCGCGGGCGGGAGTTGATCGAGCAGTACTTC

v_call: TRBV9
j_call: TRBJ2-3
d_call: -
clone_size: medium-sized
cdr3_aa: CASSVDSVLADTQYF
cdr3_nt: TGTGCCAGCAGCGTGGACAGCGTCTTGGCGGATACGCAGTATTTT

v_call: TRBV9
j_call: TRBJ2-7
d_call: -
clone_size: many
cdr3_aa: CASSVSGVGDYEQYF
cdr3_nt: TGTGCCAGCAGCGTTAGCGGAGTTGGGGACTACGAGCAGTACTTC

v_call: TRBV9
j_call: TRBJ1-1
d_call: -
clone_size: many
cdr3_aa: CASSVEGSLRTEAFF
cdr3_nt: TGTGCCAGCAGCGTAGAAGGCAGTCTCCGGACTGAAGCTTTCTTT

v_call: TRBV9
j_call: TRBJ2-7
d_call: -
clone_size: many
cdr3_aa: CASSNRDLALTEQYF
cdr3_nt: TGTGCCAGCAGCAACCGGGACTTGGCACTGACCGAGCAGTACTTC

v_call: TRBV9
j_call: TRBJ1-4
d_call: -
clone_size: many
cdr3_aa: CASSVGINGPISEKLFF
cdr3_nt: TGTGCCAGCAGCGTAGGCATCAACGGACCCATCTCTGAAAAACTGTTTTTT

v_call: TRBV9
j_call: TRBJ1-3
d_call: -
clone_size: many
cdr3_aa: CASSAIPFGSGNTIYF
cdr3_nt: TGTGCCAGCAGCGCGATACCGTTCGGGTCCGGAAACACCATATATTTT

v_call: TRBV24-1
j_call: TRBJ2-7
d_call: -
clone_size: -
cdr3_aa: CATSDFDGDGVGRLGQYF
cdr3_nt: TGTGCCACCAGTGATTTTGATGGGGACGGCGTAGGGAGATTGGGGCAGTACTTC

v_call: TRBV9
j_call: TRBJ2-1
d_call: -
clone_size: many
cdr3_aa: CASSPGTGSFDEQFF
cdr3_nt: TGTGCCAGCAGCCCGGGGACTGGTAGTTTCGATGAGCAGTTCTTC

v_call: TRBV9
j_call: TRBJ2-1
d_call: -
clone_size: many
cdr3_aa: CASSVESDNEQFF
cdr3_nt: TGTGCCAGCAGCGTAGAATCGGACAATGAGCAGTTCTTC

v_call: TRBV9
j_call: TRBJ2-5
d_call: -
clone_size: many
cdr3_aa: CASSSTKGLETQYF
cdr3_nt: TGTGCCAGCAGCTCAACGAAGGGGTTAGAGACCCAGTACTTC

v_call: TRBV9
j_call: TRBJ2-5
d_call: TRBD2
clone_size: many
cdr3_aa: CASSVSGTSGSETQYF
cdr3_nt: TGTGCCAGCAGCGTTTCCGGGACTAGCGGATCAGAGACCCAGTACTTC

v_call: TRBV9
j_call: TRBJ2-1
d_call: TRBD2
clone_size: many
cdr3_aa: CASSPRDYRSYNEQFF
cdr3_nt: TGTGCCAGCAGCCCTCGGGACTACCGCTCCTACAATGAGCAGTTCTTC

v_call: TRBV9
j_call: TRBJ2-7
d_call: -
clone_size: many
cdr3_aa: CASSGSGGQREQYF
cdr3_nt: TGTGCCAGCAGCGGGAGTGGGGGGCAGCGCGAGCAGTACTTC

v_call: TRBV9
j_call: TRBJ2-7
d_call: TRBD2
clone_size: many
cdr3_aa: CASSAGTSGMYEQYF
cdr3_nt: TGTGCCAGCAGCGCCGGGACTAGCGGGATGTACGAGCAGTACTTC